The 15 T cell receptor beta chains presented below share a single source sample, sequenced in a study of T cell responses to AZD1222 COVID-19 vaccine. Measured with immunoSEQ multiplex PCR; TCRdb has only the in-frame clones, and not every one. The table shows about 110,000 clones, with approximately 90% occurring only once. The source was peripheral blood, collected on day 0 of AZD1222 vaccination. All receptors derive from an adult in good health.

This chain links TRBV20-1 with TRBJ1-5, with D uncertain. From germline, CDR1 is DFQATT and CDR2 SNEGSKA (reference sequence). V was cut by 3 bases and J by 5 bases, with 11 bases left in between. This CDR3 contains 13 residues. DNA of the CDR3: TGCAGTGCTAGTAGCGTTTTGGATCAGCCCCAGCATTTT. It codes for CSASSVLDQPQHF.

This chain connects TRBV2 to TRBJ1-1, with D tentatively TRBD1 (6 bases). The CDR3 contains 13 residues. V was shortened by 6 bases and J by 10 bases, with 18 bases between the two germline ends. Per germline, CDR1 SNHLY and CDR2 FYNNEI. In DNA form, the CDR3 reads TGTGCCAGCAGCCAAGAGGGCAGGGGTATAGCTTTCTTT. Translation gives CASSQEGRGIAFF. Looking up the rest from reference TRBV2 and TRBJ1-1 gives the full variable domain: EPEVTQTPSHQVTQMGQEVILRCVPISNHLYFYWYRQILGQKVEFLVSFYNNEISEKSEIFDDQFSVERPDGSNFTLKIRSTKLEDSAMYFCASSQEGRGIAFFGQGTRLTVV.

This chain joins TRBV25-1 and TRBJ1-2; no definite D call. Trimming cost V 2 bases and J 4 bases, with 11 bases left between them. The CDR3 loop spans 14 amino acids. In germline, CDR1 is MGHDK, CDR2 SYGVNS. CDR3 loop: CASSESPQIYGYTF. DNA for the CDR3: TGTGCCAGCAGTGAAAGTCCACAGATCTATGGCTACACCTTC.

CDR3 DNA: TGCGCCAGCAGCCCCCCGGGACTAGCGAGCACAGATACGCAGTATTTT. Residues: CASSPPGLASTDTQYF. V usage is TRBV5-1 and J usage is TRBJ2-3; 10 nucleotides line up with TRBD2. CDR1 and CDR2 from the germline V gene are SGHRS and YFSETQ. V shed 4 bases and J 0 bases; nucleotides not matched to a gene: 5. The length of the CDR3 is 16 residues.

The chain is built from TRBV3-1 (or the pseudogene TRBV3-2) and TRBJ1-1; no definite D call. Germline V gene data show CDR1 as LGHDT and CDR2 as YNNKEL (reference sequence). V lost 1 base and J lost 8, with 14 bases in between. This CDR3 is 14 amino acids long. CDR3 sequence reads: CASSQVGPTTEAFF. The CDR3 DNA reads as TGTGCCAGCAGCCAAGTCGGCCCAACTACCGAAGCTTTCTTT.

This clone has a single count. The rearrangement uses TRBV19 and TRBJ1-5; tentatively, D is TRBD1 (5 bases). The CDR3 runs 14 residues. Germline values: CDR1 LNHDA, CDR2 SQIVND (reference sequence). Trimming removed 1 base at V and 6 bases at J, with 10 bases between. CDR3 loop: CASSIGLGGQPQHF. In DNA form, the CDR3 reads TGTGCCAGTAGTATAGGACTGGGGGGTCAGCCCCAGCATTTT. Full variable domain (rest looked up from reference TRBV19 and TRBJ1-5): DGGITQSPKYLFRKEGQNVTLSCEQNLNHDAMYWYRQDPGQGLRLIYYSQIVNDFQKGDIAEGYSVSREKKESFPLTVTSAQKNPTAFYLCASSIGLGGQPQHFGDGTRLSIL.

This chain uses TRBV28 with TRBJ1-3; possibly TRBD1 for D (6 bases). CDR1 MDHEN and CDR2 SYDVKM come from the germline V gene. Trimming left V 1 base short and J 0 bases short, with 13 bases between. CDR3 length: 17 amino acids. The CDR3 loop reads CASSLLRTANSGNTIYF. CDR3 nucleotide sequence: TGTGCCAGCAGTTTATTGCGGACAGCCAACTCTGGAAACACCATATATTTT. The complete variable domain, with remaining parts taken from reference TRBV28 and TRBJ1-3, reads DVKVTQSSRYLVKRTGEKVFLECVQDMDHENMFWYRQDPGLGLRLIYFSYDVKMKEKGDIPEGYSVSREKKERFSLILESASTNQTSMYLCASSLLRTANSGNTIYFGEGSWLTVV.

The chain recombines TRBV6-6 with TRBJ1-2; 7 bases agree with TRBD1. The ends lost 4 bases at V and 4 bases at J; junction bases unmatched: 6. The germline V gene has CDR1 MNHNY and CDR2 SVGAGI (reference sequence). CDR3 length: 14 residues. The CDR3 loop is CASSFGQAAYGYTF. CDR3 DNA sequence: TGTGCCAGCAGTTTCGGACAGGCGGCCTATGGCTACACCTTC.

The rearrangement uses TRBV28 and TRBJ1-5, with 8 bases identical to TRBD1. The CDR3 totals 14 residues. The junction had 4 bases not matched to a gene; V was cut back by 6 bases and J by 3 bases. Germline values: CDR1 MDHEN, CDR2 SYDVKM. CDR3 sequence: CASSRTGNNQPQHF. As DNA, the CDR3 is TGTGCCAGCAGCAGGACAGGGAACAATCAGCCCCAGCATTTT.

V and J are TRBV5-1 and TRBJ2-2; perhaps TRBD2 as D (5 bases). The CDR3 sequence is 13 residues long. The V and J ends lost 4 bases and 4 bases respectively, with 8 bases between them. Per the germline V gene, CDR1 is SGHRS and CDR2 is YFSETQ. CDR3 bases: TGCGCCAGCAGCCCGCGGGCCACCGGGGAGCTGTTTTTT. This translates into CASSPRATGELFF.

The genes are TRBV18 and TRBJ2-5, with D unclear. V lost 6 bases and J 2 bases, leaving 10 bases between the germline ends. Germline CDR1 is KGHSH and CDR2 is LQKENI. This CDR3 contains 13 residues. The CDR3 coding sequence is TGTGCCAGCTCGAAGGAAATGCAAGAGACCCAGTACTTC. Residues: CASSKEMQETQYF.

The chain recombines TRBV9 with TRBJ2-1; D is uncertain. Germline loops: CDR1 SGDLS, CDR2 YYNGEE. There are 15 residues in the CDR3. V lost 3 bases to trimming and J lost 4 bases, with 14 bases between them. CDR3 amino acids: CASSALTAPYNEQFF. CDR3 nucleotides: TGTGCCAGCAGCGCATTGACTGCCCCATACAATGAGCAGTTCTTC.

The chain's CDR3 is CASSWCGRAQWGTEAFF. CDR3 sequence (DNA): TGTGCCAGCAGCTGGTGCGGGAGGGCTCAATGGGGCACTGAAGCTTTCTTT. V is TRBV9 and J is TRBJ1-1; D is unresolved. This CDR3 region has 17 residues. Deletions cut 4 bases from V and 4 bases from J, with 23 bases between. Germline loops: CDR1 SGDLS, CDR2 YYNGEE.

CDR3 residues: CASSFSGGAGQPQHF. CDR3 DNA: TGTGCCAGTAGCTTCTCGGGGGGCGCGGGGCAGCCCCAGCATTTT. The genes are TRBV19 and TRBJ1-5, with a tentative D call TRBD1 (6 bases). Trimming removed 6 bases at V and 7 bases at J, with 19 bases between. The germline V gene encodes CDR1 LNHDA and CDR2 SQIVND (reference sequence). This CDR3 comprises 15 residues.

DNA of the CDR3: TGTGCCAGCAGTCGGATAGCGGGGGGGCCCGAAGAGACCCAGTACTTC. This translates into CASSRIAGGPEETQYF. The chain carries TRBV27 and TRBJ2-5; 11 bases agree with TRBD2. Trimming took 5 bases from V and 3 from J; bases not matched to a gene: 8. This CDR3 region has 16 residues. From germline, CDR1 is MNHEY and CDR2 SMNVEV (reference sequence).